This TCR beta chain is drawn from a study of CD8+ T cells in alopecia areata. RNA was isolated and reverse transcribed to cDNA, the sequencing template. This table comes from immunoSEQ multiplex PCR, and its TCRdb copy is limited to in-frame clones, with some not included. The table has over 95,000 clones, roughly 64% seen once; the top ten hold 15% to 19%. V gave up 2 bases and J gave up 0 bases, with 9 bases separating them. The CDR3 spans 15 residues. Germline lookup yields CDR1 MNHEY and CDR2 SMNVEV (reference sequence). Noted treatment: oral pan-JAK inhibitor, 5-10 mg twice daily. The receptor comes from a human donor with alopecia areata. The sample consisted of CD8+ T cells sorted from blood, taken at week 4, from a patient treated with tofacitinib. The chain joins TRBV27 to TRBJ2-3; D is undetermined. DNA of the CDR3: TGTGCCAGCAGTTTAAACGGGCCTAGCACAGATACGCAGTATTTT. Its protein is CASSLNGPSTDTQYF.